What follows describes a single T cell receptor beta chain. J gave up 3 bases and V 3 bases, and 5 bases lay outside the gene matches. From germline, CDR1 is DFQATT and CDR2 SNEGSKA (reference sequence). The CDR3 spans 14 residues. The source of the sample is a study of patients and donors after allogeneic stem cell transplantation. MiXCR, applied by TCRdb to the RT-PCR reads, yields one record per CDR3 protein. The sample lists about 74,000 distinct CDR3 sequences; around 27% were seen once. The source of this sequence is a human donor who was either an allogeneic HSCT recipient or a stem cell or donor lymphocyte infusion donor (not recorded which). It is not recorded whose cells these are; they may come from a transplant donor. The sequencing input was blood, either unsorted or a sorted T cell fraction (not recorded which). J is TRBJ2-3 and V is TRBV20-1; 8 bases fit TRBD1. The CDR3 DNA reads TGCAGTGCTAGGTGGACAGGGAGGACAGATACGCAGTATTTT. Its translation is CSARWTGRTDTQYF.